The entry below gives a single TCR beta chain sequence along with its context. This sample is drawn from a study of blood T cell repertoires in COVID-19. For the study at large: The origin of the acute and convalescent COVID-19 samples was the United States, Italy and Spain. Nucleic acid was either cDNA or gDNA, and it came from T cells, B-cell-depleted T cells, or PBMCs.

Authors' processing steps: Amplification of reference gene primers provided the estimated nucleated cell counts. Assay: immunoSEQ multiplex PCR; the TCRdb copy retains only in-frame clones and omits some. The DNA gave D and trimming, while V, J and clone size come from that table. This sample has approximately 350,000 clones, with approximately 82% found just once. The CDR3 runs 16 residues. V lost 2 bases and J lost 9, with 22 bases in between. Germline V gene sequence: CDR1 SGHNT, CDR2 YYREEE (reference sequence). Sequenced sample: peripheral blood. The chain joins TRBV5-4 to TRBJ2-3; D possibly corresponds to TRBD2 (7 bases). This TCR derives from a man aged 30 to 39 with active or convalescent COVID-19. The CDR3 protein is CASSLPGTIRRGTQYF. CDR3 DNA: TGTGCCAGCAGCTTACCCGGGACTATAAGAAGGGGGACGCAGTATTTT.